This entry lists 31 T cell receptor beta chains sequenced from one sample in a study of monozygotic twins with inflammatory bowel disease. TCRdb reanalyzed the 5' RACE reads, giving one entry per CDR3 protein sequence and no DNA. The sample holds about 110,000 distinct CDR3 sequences. The sample taken for sequencing was blood. These receptors were obtained from a human donor with ulcerative colitis or Crohn's disease, or a healthy co-twin of an affected twin (not recorded which).

The rearrangement joins TRBV20-1 to TRBJ2-3; TCRdb's D call, TRBD1, is unchecked because there is no DNA. The germline gives CDR1 DFQATT, CDR2 SNEGSKA (reference sequence). The CDR3 loop spans 14 amino acids. The CDR3 protein is CSARDWDNTDTQYF.

The rearrangement uses TRBV5-1 and TRBJ1-1; TCRdb calls TRBD1, which cannot be checked without DNA. Germline V CDR1 and CDR2: SGHRS, YFSETQ. The CDR3 spans 14 residues. CDR3 in amino acids: CASSLSGGNTEAFF.

The J gene is TRBJ2-3, the V gene TRBV20-1; TCRdb proposes TRBD1, but this gene call is untestable without DNA. The CDR3 totals 12 residues. Germline values: CDR1 DFQATT, CDR2 SNEGSKA (reference sequence). The CDR3 loop reads CSGQGITDTQYF.

The V and J genes are TRBV6-1 and TRBJ1-1. In germline, CDR1 is MNHNS, CDR2 SASEGT. The CDR3 loop spans 14 amino acids. CDR3 sequence reads: CASSVNRMNTEAFF.

The chain couples TRBV7-9 to TRBJ2-7. CDR1 SEHNR and CDR2 FQNEAQ come from the germline V gene (reference sequence). The CDR3 sequence is 14 residues long. The CDR3 here is CASSPADLTEEQYF. The full variable domain, with the rest looked up from reference TRBV7-9 and TRBJ2-7, is DTGVSQNPRHKITKRGQNVTFRCDPISEHNRLYWYRQTLGQGPEFLTYFQNEAQLEKSRLLSDRFSAERPKGSFSTLEIQRTEQGDSAMYLCASSPADLTEEQYFGPGTRLTVT.

The chain has TRBV7-3 and TRBJ1-1; checking the TCRdb D call of TRBD1 is not possible without DNA. Germline V CDR1 and CDR2: SGHTA, FQGTGA. The length of the CDR3 is 13 residues. CDR3 sequence: CASSGSRGGEAFF.

This chain links TRBV2 with TRBJ2-7. Germline CDR1 and CDR2: SNHLY and FYNNEI. The CDR3 loop spans 12 amino acids. The CDR3 sequence is CASSVRGYEQYF.

The chain combines TRBV15 with TRBJ1-3. Germline V gene lookup returns CDR1 LNHNV and CDR2 YYDKDF (reference sequence). CDR3 length: 16 residues. CDR3 sequence reads: CATSTRYGRSGNTIYF.

The J gene is TRBJ2-7, the V gene TRBV12-3 or TRBV12-4; the D gene TCRdb calls, TRBD2, cannot be checked with no DNA. The CDR3 contains 15 residues. The CDR3 is CASSLPGKAPYEQYF.

The chain recombines TRBV7-8 with TRBJ1-2. The CDR3 consists of 15 residues. CDR1 and CDR2 (germline): SGHVS, FQNEAQ. The CDR3 spells CASSLAGITSYGYTF.

The rearrangement uses TRBV28 and TRBJ1-1; the D gene TCRdb calls, TRBD1, cannot be checked with no DNA. The CDR3 consists of 16 residues. Germline-derived CDR1 and CDR2 are MDHEN and SYDVKM. CDR3: CASSSGTPYLNTEAFF.

The rearrangement uses TRBV19 and TRBJ2-3. Germline V lookup: CDR1 LNHDA, CDR2 SQIVND (reference sequence). This CDR3 region has 12 residues. The CDR3 loop reads CASSQKGDTQYF.

This chain links TRBV12-3 or TRBV12-4 with TRBJ1-1. The CDR3 sequence is 15 residues long. The CDR3 spells CASTLGGSKNTEAFF.

The V call is TRBV7-8, the J call TRBJ1-5; TCRdb outputs TRBD1, but without DNA this stays unchecked. This CDR3 has 20 amino acids. Germline V gene lookup returns CDR1 SGHVS and CDR2 FQNEAQ. This CDR3 reads CASSSTLGHRPNVSNQPQHF.

J is TRBJ2-2 and V is TRBV12-3 or TRBV12-4. CDR3 length equals 15 residues. This CDR3 reads CASSFYGGDTGELFF.

The chain couples TRBV6-5 to TRBJ2-1. CDR3 length: 14 residues. Germline V lookup: CDR1 MNHEY, CDR2 SVGAGI. The CDR3 sequence: CASSYDRSYNEQFF.

The chain employs TRBV3-1 and TRBJ1-4. From germline, CDR1 is LGHDT and CDR2 YNNKEL (reference sequence). This CDR3 has 17 residues. CDR3 region: CASSQDVAGQINEKLFF.

The rearrangement joins TRBV12-3 or TRBV12-4 to TRBJ1-5; TCRdb names TRBD1, which stays unverified in the absence of DNA. The CDR3 has 15 residues. CDR3 residues: CASASARDGNQPQHF.

The chain joins TRBV29-1 to TRBJ2-3; with no DNA, the TCRdb D assignment of TRBD1 cannot be verified. CDR3 size: 16 residues. Looked up from germline, CDR1 is SQVTM and CDR2 is ANQGSEA. CDR3 loop: CSVEGAQGTSTDTQYF.

The gene calls are TRBV20-1 and TRBJ1-1; no DNA is available, so the TRBD1 call from TCRdb remains unchecked. Germline V CDR1 and CDR2: DFQATT, SNEGSKA (reference sequence). CDR3 size: 13 residues. The CDR3 here is CSASGHMNTEAFF.

V and J are TRBV2 and TRBJ1-2; the D gene TCRdb calls, TRBD1, cannot be checked with no DNA. CDR3 size: 13 residues. Germline CDR1 and CDR2: SNHLY and FYNNEI. The CDR3 protein is CASRVQTGNGYTF. Looking up the rest from reference TRBV2 and TRBJ1-2 gives the full variable domain: EPEVTQTPSHQVTQMGQEVILRCVPISNHLYFYWYRQILGQKVEFLVSFYNNEISEKSEIFDDQFSVERPDGSNFTLKIRSTKLEDSAMYFCASRVQTGNGYTFGSGTRLTVV.

The rearrangement uses TRBV10-3 and TRBJ2-5; with no DNA, the TCRdb D assignment of TRBD1 cannot be verified. CDR1 is ENHRY and CDR2 is SYGVKD in the germline V gene. The CDR3 length is 14 residues. The CDR3 loop is CAISRGGRGETQYF.

The chain carries TRBV29-1 and TRBJ2-7; TCRdb picks TRBD1, but there is no DNA to check that call. The CDR3 covers 13 residues. CDR1 and CDR2 from the germline V gene are SQVTM and ANQGSEA. CDR3 loop: CSAARESSYEQYF.

V and J are TRBV20-1 and TRBJ2-5; TCRdb indicates TRBD1, and absent DNA this call remains unverified. There are 16 residues in the CDR3. Germline V gene lookup returns CDR1 DFQATT and CDR2 SNEGSKA (reference sequence). This CDR3 is CSARDLSGGAFETQYF.

The V gene is TRBV28, the J gene TRBJ2-5; TCRdb's D call, TRBD1, is unchecked because there is no DNA. The length of the CDR3 is 15 residues. The germline CDR1 and CDR2 sequences are MDHEN and SYDVKM. The CDR3 loop reads CASSFPGGTKETQYF.

V is TRBV7-9 and J is TRBJ2-7; TCRdb names TRBD1, which stays unverified in the absence of DNA. The CDR3 consists of 12 residues. From germline, CDR1 is SEHNR and CDR2 FQNEAQ (reference sequence). CDR3 in amino acids: CARKTGFGEQYF.

The chain couples TRBV24-1 to TRBJ2-5; TCRdb's assignment of TRBD2 cannot be checked, as there is no DNA. The CDR3 has 14 residues. Germline CDR1 is KGHDR and CDR2 is SFDVKD. The CDR3 loop reads CATSDSRGVETQYF.

This chain links TRBV7-3 with TRBJ2-2; TCRdb lists TRBD1, though no DNA is available to test this call. The length of the CDR3 is 15 residues. Germline V gene data show CDR1 as SGHTA and CDR2 as FQGTGA. CDR3 sequence reads: CASSYPGQGTGELFF.

The chain links TRBV2 to TRBJ2-7; TCRdb lists TRBD2, though no DNA is available to test this call. This CDR3 is built from 13 residues. CDR1 and CDR2 (germline): SNHLY, FYNNEI. The CDR3 is CAGAGGLSYEQYF.

The chain's CDR3 is CASSLDESSSYNEQFF. V usage is TRBV5-1 and J usage is TRBJ2-1. The germline CDR1 and CDR2 sequences are SGHRS and YFSETQ. The CDR3 loop spans 16 amino acids.

The chain joins TRBV4-3 to TRBJ2-7. CDR3 length: 13 residues. CDR1 and CDR2 (germline): LGHNA, YSLEER. CDR3: CASSQDLWREQYF.